The 5 T cell receptor beta chains below were found in one sample sequenced in a study of blood T cells in healthy people across ages. A second PCR of 7 to 11 cycles used a sample-barcoded 5' primer and a J-beta primer mix. Each CDR3 protein is one row after TCRdb ran MiXCR on the 5' RACE reads. The sample has 630,000 or so distinct CDR3 sequences, roughly 31% seen once. The sample comprised blood. The receptors were gathered from a woman aged 80 or over in good health.

This clonotype was found a few times. A read error may explain this, as a much larger clone is one base away. The V call is TRBV7-8, the J call TRBJ2-3; D is uncertain. Germline CDR1 reads SGHVS; CDR2 reads FQNEAQ. The CDR3 contains 12 residues. This CDR3 reads CAGSPGTGTQYF. The CDR3 DNA follows: TGTGCCGGCAGCCCCGGAACCGGAACGCAGTATTTT.

The rearrangement uses TRBV27 and TRBJ2-7; the match to TRBD2 covers 8 bases. With V trimmed by 0 bases and J by 1 base, 5 bases remained unmatched. Germline-derived CDR1 and CDR2 are MNHEY and SMNVEV (reference sequence). The CDR3 loop spans 16 amino acids. The CDR3 nucleotides are TGTGCCAGCAGTTTATCTCGGGTAGCGGGATCCTACGAGCAGTACTTC. This codes for CASSLSRVAGSYEQYF.

The rearrangement links TRBV7-3 to TRBJ2-1; 7 nucleotides match TRBD2. The CDR3 has 13 residues. CDR1 and CDR2 (germline): SGHTA, FQGTGA. With V trimmed by 5 bases and J by 5 bases, 3 bases remained unmatched. This chain's CDR3 is CASSLLADNEQFF. DNA of the CDR3: TGTGCCAGCAGCCTCCTAGCGGACAATGAGCAGTTCTTC.

This clonotype has more than one count but fewer than ten. The chain carries TRBV7-8 and TRBJ1-1, with 8 bases aligning to TRBD1. V shed 6 bases and J 1 base; nucleotides not matched to a gene: 7. The CDR3 runs 15 residues. In germline, CDR1 is SGHVS, CDR2 FQNEAQ. The DNA for the CDR3 is TGTGCCAGCAGTCGGACCAGGGGGCAGAACACTGAAGCTTTCTTT. This gives the protein CASSRTRGQNTEAFF.

This clonotype was recorded a few times. This sequence may be a read error, since a much larger clone differs from it by one base. V and J are TRBV12-3 or TRBV12-4 and TRBJ2-6; D may be TRBD1 (5 bases). This CDR3 spans 15 amino acids. The CDR3 reads CASLRQLSGANVRTF. The CDR3 region has the DNA TGTGCCAGCCTCCGACAACTCTCTGGGGCCAACGTCCGGACTTTC.